This T cell receptor beta chain was recorded in a study of cytomegalovirus exposure and HLA in healthy donors. The PCR ran on 60 Vbeta and 13 Jbeta primers. Here immunoSEQ multiplex PCR was the method, and the copy in TCRdb shows in-frame clones only, minus some. Here the sample spans about 110,000 clones, about three quarters being singletons. V lost 3 bases, J lost 5 bases, and 14 bases lay in between. The germline V gene has CDR1 SGDLS and CDR2 YYNGEE. This CDR3 region has 14 residues. Note on this clone: Its antigen is unidentified.

General observations from the study: Most subjects had HLA-A and HLA-B alleles reportedly predicted accurately by TCR beta sequences.

Sequencing input: PBMCs. The receptor was isolated from a boy between 5 and 17 years old in good health and CMV-seronegative. The chain carries TRBV9 and TRBJ1-1; no clear D gene. The CDR3 DNA reads TGTGCCAGCAGCGACCCCGGGGTGGGGACTGAAGCTTTCTTT. Translated, it gives CASSDPGVGTEAFF.